This passage covers 2 T cell receptor beta chains from one sample sequenced in a study of blood T cell repertoires in COVID-19. Clones were sequenced by immunoSEQ multiplex PCR, and TCRdb holds only the in-frame ones, with some missing. The data show about 220,000 clones, around 91% seen once. The sample taken for sequencing was PBMCs or T cells enriched from blood (not recorded which). These receptors were taken from a woman younger than 30 in a cohort exposed to, infected with or recovered from COVID-19 (not recorded which).

The CDR3 reads CASSQESGGPQHF. DNA of the CDR3: TGTGCCAGCAGCCAAGAATCCGGCGGCCCCCAGCATTTT. The chain recombines TRBV3-1 (or the pseudogene TRBV3-2) with TRBJ1-5, with D hard to call. Trimming left V 0 bases short and J 10 bases short, with 10 bases between. From germline, CDR1 is LGHDT and CDR2 YNNKEL (reference sequence). The CDR3 spans 13 residues.

The chain's CDR3 is CASSLTGNDQPQHF. The CDR3 DNA reads as TGTGCCAGCTCACTGACAGGGAACGACCAACCCCAGCATTTT. The chain links TRBV18 to TRBJ1-5; 7 bases agree with TRBD1. V lost 4 bases to trimming and J lost 10 bases; unmatched junction nucleotides: 10. The CDR3 runs 14 residues. In germline, CDR1 is KGHSH, CDR2 LQKENI.